This T cell receptor beta chain was identified during a study of blood T cell repertoires in COVID-19. Study background: COVID-19 samples, acute and convalescent, were from the United States, Italy and Spain. The cDNA or gDNA used as material had been derived from T cells, B-cell-depleted T cells, or PBMCs.

This clone was found once. The CDR3 runs 14 residues. Germline CDR1 and CDR2: LGHNA and YNFKEQ. V lost 0 bases to trimming and J lost 3 bases, with 6 bases between them. Original processing methods: Amplifying reference gene primers gave estimates of nucleated cell counts. This table comes from immunoSEQ multiplex PCR, and its TCRdb copy is limited to in-frame clones, with some not included. V, J and clone size are taken as reported in that table, and D and trimming were inferred from the DNA itself. Of about 78,000 clones in the sample, 90% were seen once. The chain recombines TRBV4-2 with TRBJ1-3; D remains ambiguous. What was sequenced was peripheral blood. The receptor was isolated from a woman between 45 and 65 years old in a cohort sampled during active COVID-19. The CDR3 DNA reads as TGTGCCAGCAGCCAAGATCAGGATGGAAACACCATATATTTT. Translation gives CASSQDQDGNTIYF.